This T cell receptor beta chain was identified during a study of a mutant IDH1 vaccine in newly diagnosed glioma. Comments on this clone: What it binds is not known.

The time point: week 5, during vaccination. The vaccine gave 300 ug of a 20-mer mutant IDH1 peptide subcutaneously per dose. This CDR3 comprises 15 residues. Per germline, CDR1 WNHNN and CDR2 SYGVQD (reference sequence). Trimming removed 5 bases from V and 0 bases from J, with 11 bases in between. Libraries were prepared by immunoSEQ multiplex PCR; TCRdb keeps only in-frame clonotypes and omits some of them. The sample has about 58,000 clones; around 80% are singletons. This receptor was obtained from a woman in her 50s with glioma. The sequences come from PBMCs, collected from a glioma patient whose treatment included an IDH1 peptide vaccine. This chain joins TRBV10-1 and TRBJ1-3; D is possibly TRBD1 (5 bases). The CDR3 here is CASSTGSHSGNTIYF. CDR3 nucleotides: TGCGCCAGCAGTACAGGATCCCACTCTGGAAACACCATATATTTT.